The entry that follows covers one T cell receptor beta chain sequence. The target antigen is unknown. The data were obtained in a study of high-grade serous ovarian cancer treatment subgroups. Tumor tissue was taken before any definitive surgery or chemotherapy was given. The CDR3 length is 15 residues. The V gene lost 2 bases and the J gene lost 0 bases, with 9 bases spanning the gap. In germline, CDR1 is SGHRS, CDR2 YFSETQ. Sequencing used immunoSEQ multiplex PCR; TCRdb keeps in-frame clones, though not all of them. This table holds about 8,500 clones, roughly three quarters found once. Whole-study results and caveats: Spatial context was lost because tumors were sequenced in bulk.

The specimen sequenced was tumor tissue. The V and J genes are TRBV5-1 and TRBJ2-1, with D unresolved. This receptor was identified in a human donor with high-grade serous ovarian cancer. The CDR3, as DNA: TGCGCCAGCAGCTTTGACGTCGGCTCCTACAATGAGCAGTTCTTC. This translates into CASSFDVGSYNEQFF.